This T cell receptor beta chain was documented in a study of cytomegalovirus exposure and HLA in healthy donors. The study ran its PCR with 60 Vbeta and 13 Jbeta primers. TCRdb keeps only in-frame clones here, not all; method: immunoSEQ multiplex PCR. The data show 150,000 or so clones, roughly 78% seen once. About this clone itself: The antigen remains unidentified.

The V gene lost 0 bases and the J gene lost 15 bases, with 22 bases spanning the gap. This CDR3 region has 16 residues. Germline assignment: CDR1 SGHRS and CDR2 YFSETQ. Study conclusions and caveats: A few of the chains that were CMV-associated were confirmed in vitro to be specific for CMV antigens.

The origin of this receptor is a woman in her forties in good health and CMV-seronegative. Input material: PBMCs. The V gene is TRBV5-1, the J gene TRBJ1-6; D gene ambiguous. For the CDR3, the DNA is TGCGCCAGCAGCTTGGATGGTGCCAGGTCTGGGCTGTTCCTCCACTTT. It specifies CASSLDGARSGLFLHF.